This TCR beta chain was observed in a study of identical twins. The CDR3 loop spans 16 amino acids. Germline CDR1 SGHVS, CDR2 FQNEAQ. The V gene end was trimmed by 1 base and the J gene end by 1 base; junction bases not matched to a gene: 2. This clonotype was counted between two and nine times. A single record per CDR3 protein comes from TCRdb applying MiXCR to the 5' RACE reads. The table records just over 450,000 distinct CDR3 sequences, 14% of them present only once. These sequences were also reported in another study, on yellow fever vaccine responses in identical twins.

The receptor was derived from a woman younger than 35 in good health. The sequenced material came from CD4+ T cells sorted from blood. This sequence joins TRBV7-8 and TRBJ2-2; 8 bases agree with TRBD2. CDR3 protein: CASSLDSGGNTGELFF. For the CDR3, the DNA is TGTGCCAGCAGCTTAGACAGCGGGGGGAACACCGGGGAGCTGTTTTTT. Variable domain in full (rest from reference TRBV7-8 and TRBJ2-2): GAGVSQSPRYKVAKRGQDVALRCDPISGHVSLFWYQQALGQGPEFLTYFQNEAQLDKSGLPSDRFFAERPEGSVSTLKIQRTQQEDSAVYLCASSLDSGGNTGELFFGEGSRLTVL.